The 6 T cell receptor beta chains given below trace back to one sample, sequenced in a study of control samples from healthy donors and cancer patients. TCRdb keeps only in-frame clones here, not all; method: immunoSEQ multiplex PCR. The sample includes about 270,000 clones, over 75% of them seen just once. Sequencing used PBMCs. These receptors all stem from a woman aged 60-70 years with lung cancer.

This chain uses TRBV18 with TRBJ2-3; 8 bases match TRBD2. The CDR3 totals 16 residues. The ends lost 1 base at V and 8 bases at J; junction bases unmatched: 11. Germline V gene data show CDR1 as KGHSH and CDR2 as LQKENI. In DNA, the CDR3 is TGTGCCAGCTCACCACAGTCCGGATTGCTAGCGGGTACGCAGTATTTT. It specifies CASSPQSGLLAGTQYF.

The chain uses TRBV5-1 and TRBJ2-5; no reliable D call. V lost 0 bases and J lost 3, with 9 bases in between. CDR3 length: 14 residues. The V gene's germline CDR1 is SGHRS and CDR2 YFSETQ. The CDR3 spells CASSLGAVEETQYF. CDR3 DNA: TGCGCCAGCAGCTTGGGGGCAGTCGAAGAGACCCAGTACTTC.

This clone was counted a single time. The chain joins TRBV12-3 or TRBV12-4 to TRBJ1-2, with D possibly being TRBD1 (5 bases). Trimming stripped 1 base from V and 4 bases from J, with 7 bases between. The CDR3 consists of 13 residues. The CDR3 reads CASSLGDLYGYTF. The CDR3 DNA reads TGTGCCAGCAGTTTAGGGGACCTCTATGGCTACACCTTC.

CDR3 in amino acids: CASNPLGRQRRQHF. CDR3 DNA sequence: TGTGCCAGCAACCCCCTGGGACGTCAGCGGCGGCAGCATTTT. V is TRBV6-5 and J is TRBJ1-5; D possibly corresponds to TRBD1 (5 bases). The CDR3 is 14 amino acids. Per the germline V gene, CDR1 is MNHEY and CDR2 is SVGAGI. V was pared by 7 bases and J by 13 bases, with 23 bases between.

V gene TRBV11-2 combines with J gene TRBJ1-6; D is unresolved. Between the trimmed V and J ends, which lost 1 base and 7 bases, there was a span of 8 bases. The germline V gene encodes CDR1 SGHAT and CDR2 FQNNGV. This CDR3 comprises 14 residues. CDR3 in amino acids: CASSLGQSNSPLHF. The CDR3 DNA sequence: TGTGCCAGCAGCTTAGGGCAGTCCAATTCACCCCTCCACTTT.

The chain couples TRBV19 to TRBJ2-2, with 12 bases matching TRBD2. Trimming removed 5 bases from V and 5 bases from J; junction bases left unmatched: 3. The germline V gene encodes CDR1 LNHDA and CDR2 SQIVND (reference sequence). CDR3 length equals 15 residues. CDR3 nucleotides: TGTGCCAGTAGTGCCGGACTAGCGGGAACCGGGGAGCTGTTTTTT. Translating gives CASSAGLAGTGELFF.